Listed below are T cell receptor beta chains from one sample, sequenced in a study of neurological immune-mediated disorders. TCRdb reprocessed the 5' RACE reads via MiXCR and lists one record per CDR3 protein. Among about 18,000 distinct CDR3 sequences, 27% were seen once, and the ten largest hold around 35%. The material sequenced was PBMCs. The receptors come from a man aged 45-60 years with HTLV-1-associated myelopathy (HAM/TSP). CDR3s include the opening cysteine and the closing phenylalanine or tryptophan. The D gene is left open where the match is weak. Clone size is stated in some rows and not others, as once, few, many or a class when expanded.

j_call: TRBJ2-2
d_call: TRBD2
v_call: TRBV6-2/TRBV6-3
clone_size: few
cdr3_aa: CGTNGGSGTGELFF
cdr3_nt: TGTGGGACTAACGGGGGGTCGGGCACCGGGGAGCTGTTTTTT

j_call: TRBJ2-3
d_call: .
v_call: TRBV7-9
clone_size: few
cdr3_aa: CASSIWLVRTDTQYF
cdr3_nt: TGTGCCAGCAGCATATGGCTAGTCCGCACAGATACGCAGTATTTT

j_call: TRBJ2-7
d_call: TRBD2
v_call: TRBV4-1
clone_size: .
cdr3_aa: CASSQEPAGAFYEQYF
cdr3_nt: TGCGCCAGCAGCCAAGAGCCAGCGGGGGCCTTTTACGAGCAGTACTTC

j_call: TRBJ2-3
d_call: TRBD2
v_call: TRBV20-1
clone_size: few
cdr3_aa: CSATGGPPLNTDTQYF
cdr3_nt: TGCAGTGCGACGGGGGGGCCCCCTTTAAACACAGATACGCAGTATTTT

j_call: TRBJ2-1
d_call: .
v_call: TRBV4-1
clone_size: .
cdr3_aa: CASSPLLYSYNEQFF
cdr3_nt: TGCGCCAGCAGCCCTCTCTTATACAGTTACAATGAGCAGTTCTTC

j_call: TRBJ1-1
d_call: TRBD1
v_call: TRBV5-6
clone_size: few
cdr3_aa: CASSFRDRGPEAFF
cdr3_nt: TGTGCCAGCAGCTTCCGGGACAGGGGGCCTGAAGCTTTCTTT

j_call: TRBJ2-7
d_call: .
v_call: TRBV5-1
clone_size: few
cdr3_aa: CASSPGGISYEQYF
cdr3_nt: TGCGCCAGCAGCCCAGGGGGGATCTCCTACGAGCAGTACTTC

j_call: TRBJ2-5
d_call: .
v_call: TRBV5-1
clone_size: .
cdr3_aa: CASSLDPGRGEETQYF
cdr3_nt: TGCGCCAGCAGCTTGGATCCAGGGCGAGGAGAGGAGACCCAGTACTTC

j_call: TRBJ1-4
d_call: .
v_call: TRBV12-3/TRBV12-4
clone_size: .
cdr3_aa: CASSFGFPGGKLFF
cdr3_nt: TGTGCCAGCAGTTTCGGGTTCCCGGGTGGAAAACTGTTTTTT

j_call: TRBJ2-7
d_call: TRBD1
v_call: TRBV6-5
clone_size: once
cdr3_aa: CTSRMGQASNYEHYF
cdr3_nt: TGTACCAGCAGAATGGGACAGGCGTCAAACTACGAGCATTACTTC

j_call: TRBJ2-4
d_call: TRBD1
v_call: TRBV20-1
clone_size: many
cdr3_aa: CSAPGTGVISKNIQYF
cdr3_nt: TGCAGTGCGCCCGGGACAGGGGTAATATCGAAAAACATTCAGTACTTC

j_call: TRBJ2-3
d_call: .
v_call: TRBV28
clone_size: once
cdr3_aa: CASSARRWTATESTDTQYF
cdr3_nt: TGTGCCAGCAGTGCTAGGAGGTGGACGGCGACAGAAAGCACAGATACGCAGTATTTT

j_call: TRBJ1-1
d_call: .
v_call: TRBV20-1
clone_size: .
cdr3_aa: CSVKVGNTEAFF
cdr3_nt: TGCAGTGTCAAAGTAGGGAACACTGAAGCTTTCTTT

j_call: TRBJ2-5
d_call: TRBD2
v_call: TRBV29-1
clone_size: few
cdr3_aa: CSVLTSAPETQYF
cdr3_nt: TGCAGCGTTCTGACTAGCGCCCCGGAGACCCAGTACTTC

j_call: TRBJ2-5
d_call: .
v_call: TRBV7-8
clone_size: .
cdr3_aa: CASSLVGGGGETQYF
cdr3_nt: TGTGCCAGCAGCTTGGTGGGTGGAGGGGGAGAGACCCAGTACTTC

j_call: TRBJ1-1
d_call: .
v_call: TRBV9
clone_size: medium-sized
cdr3_aa: CASSSGQDTEAFF
cdr3_nt: TGTGCCAGCAGCTCGGGACAAGACACTGAAGCTTTCTTT

j_call: TRBJ2-1
d_call: TRBD2
v_call: TRBV4-2
clone_size: .
cdr3_aa: CASSQDQLAGAKQFF
cdr3_nt: TGTGCCAGCAGCCAAGATCAACTAGCGGGGGCGAAGCAGTTCTTC

j_call: TRBJ1-5
d_call: .
v_call: TRBV6-2/TRBV6-3
clone_size: many
cdr3_aa: CASSYPTGGFSVVSPQHF
cdr3_nt: TGTGCCAGCAGTTACCCCACCGGCGGTTTCAGTGTTGTCAGCCCCCAGCATTTT

j_call: TRBJ2-7
d_call: .
v_call: TRBV5-1
clone_size: .
cdr3_aa: CASSLVRYSYEQYF
cdr3_nt: TGCGCCAGCAGCTTGGTCAGATATTCCTACGAGCAGTACTTC

j_call: TRBJ2-2
d_call: .
v_call: TRBV19
clone_size: .
cdr3_aa: CARSGLINTGELFF
cdr3_nt: TGTGCCAGATCGGGACTCATTAACACCGGGGAGCTGTTTTTT

j_call: TRBJ2-3
d_call: .
v_call: TRBV6-2/TRBV6-3
clone_size: .
cdr3_aa: CASSQNIITDTQYF
cdr3_nt: TGTGCCAGCAGCCAAAACATCATCACAGATACGCAGTATTTT

j_call: TRBJ2-7
d_call: TRBD2
v_call: TRBV10-2
clone_size: .
cdr3_aa: CATSSGGAYEQYF
cdr3_nt: TGCGCCACGTCTAGCGGGGGGGCGTACGAGCAGTACTTC

j_call: TRBJ2-5
d_call: TRBD2
v_call: TRBV20-1
clone_size: .
cdr3_aa: CSWTSGGVETQYF
cdr3_nt: TGCAGTTGGACTAGCGGGGGGGTAGAGACCCAGTACTTC

j_call: TRBJ2-1
d_call: .
v_call: TRBV20-1
clone_size: medium-sized
cdr3_aa: CSAIPPGNEQFF
cdr3_nt: TGCAGTGCTATCCCCCCAGGGAATGAGCAGTTCTTC

j_call: TRBJ1-6
d_call: .
v_call: TRBV7-2
clone_size: .
cdr3_aa: CASSPVASPGASPLHF
cdr3_nt: TGTGCCAGCAGCCCTGTGGCCAGCCCAGGCGCTTCACCCCTCCACTTT

j_call: TRBJ1-1
d_call: .
v_call: TRBV4-3
clone_size: .
cdr3_aa: CASSQQRLNTEAFF
cdr3_nt: TGCGCCAGCAGCCAACAAAGGCTGAACACTGAAGCTTTCTTT

j_call: TRBJ2-1
d_call: TRBD2
v_call: TRBV7-2
clone_size: many
cdr3_aa: CASSPGGDNNEQFF
cdr3_nt: TGTGCCAGCAGCCCCGGGGGGGACAACAATGAGCAGTTCTTC

j_call: TRBJ2-6
d_call: .
v_call: TRBV28
clone_size: few
cdr3_aa: CASSLRSGANVLTF
cdr3_nt: TGTGCCAGCAGTTTACGGTCTGGGGCCAACGTCCTGACTTTC

j_call: TRBJ2-1
d_call: .
v_call: TRBV20-1
clone_size: .
cdr3_aa: CSARDQRAYNEQFF
cdr3_nt: TGCAGTGCCAGAGACCAGCGCGCGTACAATGAGCAGTTCTTC

j_call: TRBJ1-3
d_call: .
v_call: TRBV20-1
clone_size: .
cdr3_aa: CSASSSHGGSNTIYF
cdr3_nt: TGCAGTGCTAGTTCCTCTCACGGAGGTTCAAACACCATATATTTT

j_call: TRBJ1-1
d_call: .
v_call: TRBV12-3/TRBV12-4
clone_size: .
cdr3_aa: CASRRGGYTEAFF
cdr3_nt: TGTGCCAGCAGGCGAGGGGGTTACACTGAAGCTTTCTTT

j_call: TRBJ2-1
d_call: TRBD1
v_call: TRBV6-2/TRBV6-3
clone_size: few
cdr3_aa: CASALGQGPYNEQFF
cdr3_nt: TGTGCCAGCGCTCTGGGACAGGGACCCTACAATGAGCAGTTCTTC

j_call: TRBJ2-7
d_call: TRBD1
v_call: TRBV7-9
clone_size: medium-sized
cdr3_aa: CASSPNRGAEQYF
cdr3_nt: TGTGCCAGCAGCCCGAACAGGGGAGCCGAGCAGTACTTC

j_call: TRBJ2-5
d_call: TRBD2
v_call: TRBV20-1
clone_size: .
cdr3_aa: CSARDETGGGETQYF
cdr3_nt: TGCAGTGCTAGAGATGAGACGGGGGGAGGAGAGACCCAGTACTTC

j_call: TRBJ1-1
d_call: .
v_call: TRBV24-1
clone_size: medium-sized
cdr3_aa: CATSDSGGTEAFF
cdr3_nt: TGTGCCACCAGTGATTCGGGGGGGACTGAAGCTTTCTTT

j_call: TRBJ1-1
d_call: .
v_call: TRBV3-1
clone_size: few
cdr3_aa: CASRSLGDTEAFF
cdr3_nt: TGTGCCAGCAGATCCCTGGGGGACACTGAAGCTTTCTTT

j_call: TRBJ1-5
d_call: TRBD1
v_call: TRBV20-1
clone_size: many
cdr3_aa: CSARDRPTGGKIQPQHF
cdr3_nt: TGCAGTGCTAGAGATCGTCCGACAGGGGGCAAAATTCAGCCCCAGCATTTT

j_call: TRBJ2-7
d_call: .
v_call: TRBV6-5
clone_size: few
cdr3_aa: CASSPAGDEQYF
cdr3_nt: TGTGCCAGCAGTCCAGCGGGCGACGAGCAGTACTTC

j_call: TRBJ1-1
d_call: TRBD1
v_call: TRBV20-1
clone_size: few
cdr3_aa: CSAYRGQGTEAFF
cdr3_nt: TGCAGTGCTTACAGGGGCCAGGGCACTGAAGCTTTCTTT

j_call: TRBJ2-6
d_call: TRBD1
v_call: TRBV5-1
clone_size: .
cdr3_aa: CASGEQGAKGANVLTF
cdr3_nt: TGCGCCAGCGGCGAACAGGGGGCTAAGGGGGCCAACGTCCTGACTTTC

j_call: TRBJ2-5
d_call: .
v_call: TRBV6-2/TRBV6-3
clone_size: few
cdr3_aa: CASRRETQYF
cdr3_nt: TGTGCCAGCCGGCGAGAGACCCAGTACTTC

j_call: TRBJ1-1
d_call: TRBD1
v_call: TRBV7-2
clone_size: few
cdr3_aa: CASSPQGGDTEAFF
cdr3_nt: TGTGCCAGCAGCCCTCAGGGGGGGGACACTGAAGCTTTCTTT

j_call: TRBJ2-2
d_call: .
v_call: TRBV29-1
clone_size: .
cdr3_aa: CSVFRVGNTGELFF
cdr3_nt: TGCAGCGTTTTCAGGGTTGGCAACACCGGGGAGCTGTTTTTT

j_call: TRBJ2-7
d_call: .
v_call: TRBV7-6
clone_size: .
cdr3_aa: CASSPRDGVEQYF
cdr3_nt: TGTGCCAGCAGCCCTAGGGACGGAGTCGAGCAGTACTTC

j_call: TRBJ1-2
d_call: TRBD1
v_call: TRBV10-3
clone_size: .
cdr3_aa: CAISESTGPYGYTF
cdr3_nt: TGTGCCATCAGTGAGTCGACAGGGCCCTATGGCTACACCTTC